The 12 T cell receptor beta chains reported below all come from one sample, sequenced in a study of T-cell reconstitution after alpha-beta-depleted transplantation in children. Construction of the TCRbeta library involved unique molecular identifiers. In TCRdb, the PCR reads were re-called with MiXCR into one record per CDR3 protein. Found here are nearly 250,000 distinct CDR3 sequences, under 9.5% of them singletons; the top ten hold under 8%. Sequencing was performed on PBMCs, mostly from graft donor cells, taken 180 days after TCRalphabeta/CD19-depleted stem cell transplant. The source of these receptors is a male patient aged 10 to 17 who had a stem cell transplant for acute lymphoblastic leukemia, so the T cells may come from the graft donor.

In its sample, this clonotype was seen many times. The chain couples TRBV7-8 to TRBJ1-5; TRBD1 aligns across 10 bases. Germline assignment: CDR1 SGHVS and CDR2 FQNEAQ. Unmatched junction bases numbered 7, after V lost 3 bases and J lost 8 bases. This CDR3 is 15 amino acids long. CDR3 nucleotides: TGTGCCAGCAGCTTTGCCCGGGACAGGGGAGAGCCCCAGCATTTT. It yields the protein CASSFARDRGEPQHF. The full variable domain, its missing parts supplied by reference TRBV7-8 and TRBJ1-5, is GAGVSQSPRYKVAKRGQDVALRCDPISGHVSLFWYQQALGQGPEFLTYFQNEAQLDKSGLPSDRFFAERPEGSVSTLKIQRTQQEDSAVYLCASSFARDRGEPQHFGDGTRLSIL.

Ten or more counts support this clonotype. The CDR3 loop is CSDRQQYF. The CDR3 DNA reads TGCAGCGATAGACAGCAGTACTTC. V gene TRBV29-1 combines with J gene TRBJ2-7, with no clear D. Germline V gives CDR1 SQVTM, CDR2 ANQGSEA. The V end was cut by 7 bases, the J end by 8 bases, with 6 bases between. This CDR3 has 8 amino acids.

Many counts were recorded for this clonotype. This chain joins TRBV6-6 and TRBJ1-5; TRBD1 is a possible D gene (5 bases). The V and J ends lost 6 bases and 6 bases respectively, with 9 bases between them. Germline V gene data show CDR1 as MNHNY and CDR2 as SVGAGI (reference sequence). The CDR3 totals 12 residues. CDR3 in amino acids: CASRTGGQPQHF. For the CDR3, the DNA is TGTGCCAGCAGGACCGGGGGTCAGCCCCAGCATTTT.

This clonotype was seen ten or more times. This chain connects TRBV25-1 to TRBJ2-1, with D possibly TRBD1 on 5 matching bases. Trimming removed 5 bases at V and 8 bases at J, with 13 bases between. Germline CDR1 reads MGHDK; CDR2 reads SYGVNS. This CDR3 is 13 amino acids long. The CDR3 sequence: CASSTLQAHEQFF. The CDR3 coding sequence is TGTGCCAGCAGTACCCTACAGGCGCATGAGCAGTTCTTC.

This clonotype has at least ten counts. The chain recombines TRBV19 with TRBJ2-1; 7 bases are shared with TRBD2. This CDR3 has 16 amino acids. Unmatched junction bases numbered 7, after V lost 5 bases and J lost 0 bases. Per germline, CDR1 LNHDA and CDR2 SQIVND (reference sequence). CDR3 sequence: CASSPLAESSYNEQFF. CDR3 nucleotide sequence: TGTGCCAGTAGTCCTCTAGCGGAGAGCTCCTACAATGAGCAGTTCTTC. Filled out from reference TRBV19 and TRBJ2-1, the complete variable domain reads DGGITQSPKYLFRKEGQNVTLSCEQNLNHDAMYWYRQDPGQGLRLIYYSQIVNDFQKGDIAEGYSVSREKKESFPLTVTSAQKNPTAFYLCASSPLAESSYNEQFFGPGTRLTVL.

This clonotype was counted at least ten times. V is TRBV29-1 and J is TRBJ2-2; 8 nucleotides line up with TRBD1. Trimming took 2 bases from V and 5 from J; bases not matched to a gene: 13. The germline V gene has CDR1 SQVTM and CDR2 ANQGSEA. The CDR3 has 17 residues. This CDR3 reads CSVERATGGWRTGELFF. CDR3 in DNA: TGCAGCGTTGAAAGAGCCACAGGGGGATGGAGAACCGGGGAGCTGTTTTTT.

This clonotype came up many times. The CDR3 DNA follows: TGCAGTGCTAGAGCGGGCTTTGGCGAGCAGTACTTC. Translation: CSARAGFGEQYF. The J gene is TRBJ2-7, the V gene TRBV20-1; D unclear. In germline, CDR1 is DFQATT, CDR2 SNEGSKA (reference sequence). The CDR3 has 12 amino acids. The germline V and J ends were trimmed by 1 base and 6 bases, with 10 bases remaining between them.

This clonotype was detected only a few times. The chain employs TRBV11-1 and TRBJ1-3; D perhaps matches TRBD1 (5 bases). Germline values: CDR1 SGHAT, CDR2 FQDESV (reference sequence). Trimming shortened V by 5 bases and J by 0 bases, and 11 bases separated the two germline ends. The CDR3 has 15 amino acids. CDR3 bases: TGTGCCAGCAGCGGGGACGGGAGCTCTGGAAACACCATATATTTT. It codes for CASSGDGSSGNTIYF.

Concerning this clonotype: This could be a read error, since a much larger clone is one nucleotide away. The chain's CDR3 is CASSLEGGGHTEALF. CDR3 bases: TGTGCCAGCAGCTTGGAAGGAGGCGGCCACACTGAAGCTCTCTTT. The J gene is TRBJ1-1, the V gene TRBV5-5; no definite D call. Germline V gives CDR1 SGHKS, CDR2 YYEKEE (reference sequence). The CDR3 totals 15 residues.

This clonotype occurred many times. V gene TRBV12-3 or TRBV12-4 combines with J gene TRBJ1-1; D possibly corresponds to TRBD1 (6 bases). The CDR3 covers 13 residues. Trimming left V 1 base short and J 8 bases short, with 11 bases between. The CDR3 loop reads CASSLGPGQEAFF. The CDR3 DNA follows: TGTGCCAGCAGTTTAGGGCCCGGACAGGAAGCTTTCTTT.

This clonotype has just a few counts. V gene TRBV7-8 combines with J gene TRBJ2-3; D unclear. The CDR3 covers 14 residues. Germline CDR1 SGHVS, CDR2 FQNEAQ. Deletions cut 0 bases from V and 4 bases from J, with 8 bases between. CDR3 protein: CASSLAVSPDTQYF. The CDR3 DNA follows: TGTGCCAGCAGCTTAGCCGTAAGCCCAGATACGCAGTATTTT.

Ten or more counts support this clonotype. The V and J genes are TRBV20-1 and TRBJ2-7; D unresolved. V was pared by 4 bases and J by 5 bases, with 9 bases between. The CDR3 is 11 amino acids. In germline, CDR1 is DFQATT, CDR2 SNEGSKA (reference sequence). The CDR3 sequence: CSATGIHEQYF. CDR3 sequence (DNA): TGCAGTGCTACCGGTATCCACGAGCAGTACTTC.